Presented here are 5 T cell receptor beta chains from one specimen sequenced in a study of blood T cell repertoires in COVID-19. The data were produced by immunoSEQ multiplex PCR, yet TCRdb's version contains in-frame clones alone and is incomplete. The sample includes about 230,000 clones, about nine tenths of them seen just once. The sequencing input was PBMCs or T cells enriched from blood (not recorded which). These receptor sequences come from a man aged 18 to 30 who had recovered from COVID-19.

The genes are TRBV24-1 and TRBJ2-3, with 12 bases aligning to TRBD1. CDR3 size: 16 residues. The V segment lost 4 bases and the J segment 5 bases; nucleotides outside the gene matches: 6. Germline CDR1 reads KGHDR; CDR2 reads SFDVKD. CDR3 region: CATSERGTGGRDTQYF. The DNA for the CDR3 is TGTGCCACCAGTGAACGGGGGACAGGGGGCAGAGATACGCAGTATTTT.

The gene calls are TRBV11-3 and TRBJ2-7, with D unclear. The germline V gene has CDR1 SGHNT and CDR2 YENEEA. This CDR3 contains 12 residues. Deletions cut 1 base from V and 3 bases from J, with 4 bases between. The CDR3 DNA sequence: TGTGCCAGCAGCTTAGGGAGCTACGAGCAGTACTTC. This translates into CASSLGSYEQYF.

This clone was recorded once. This chain links TRBV6-1 with TRBJ2-1; a weak D match, TRBD2 (5 bases). V lost 3 bases and J lost 4, with 10 bases in between. The CDR3 covers 14 residues. CDR1 is MNHNS, CDR2 SASEGT, per germline. The CDR3 nucleotides are TGTGCCAGCAGTGAGATAACGGGATACAATGAGCAGTTCTTC. This gives the protein CASSEITGYNEQFF.

The CDR3 sequence is CASCGISAEAFF. CDR3 in DNA: TGTGCCAGTTGCGGTATTTCTGCGGAAGCTTTCTTT. The rearrangement joins TRBV6-5 to TRBJ1-1; D gene unclear. Germline loops: CDR1 MNHEY, CDR2 SVGAGI. The ends were cut back, 9 bases at V and 8 bases at J, with 16 bases in the middle. CDR3 length equals 12 residues.

This chain connects TRBV5-1 to TRBJ2-2; D is unresolved. This CDR3 is built from 12 residues. Germline V gene data show CDR1 as SGHRS and CDR2 as YFSETQ. V was pared by 0 bases and J by 5 bases, with 2 bases between. For the CDR3, the DNA is TGCGCCAGCAGCTTGGCGACCGGGGAGCTGTTTTTT. Residues: CASSLATGELFF.